Listed below are T cell receptor beta chains from one sample, sequenced in a study of shared clonotypes between healthy human individuals. Sequencing used immunoSEQ multiplex PCR; TCRdb keeps in-frame clones, though not all of them. Here the sample spans some 2.3 million clones, over 90% being singletons. The sample consisted of naive CD4+ T cells from PBMCs. These receptors were collected from a man aged 18 to 29 in good health. Some clones in this sample may be carry-over from other donors' samples. Each CDR3 is given with its conserved first and last residue. D genes are given only for firm matches. Where a row states a size, it is once, few, many or the class of an expanded clone; other rows omit it.

j_call clone_size v_call d_call cdr3_aa cdr3_nt
TRBJ2-1 NA TRBV28 TRBD2 CASNRLADNEQFF TGTGCCAGCAACCGACTAGCGGACAATGAGCAGTTCTTC
TRBJ2-7 NA TRBV2 NA CASSLEGSTGPNEQYF TGTGCCAGCAGTCTTGAAGGGTCTACAGGTCCAAACGAGCAGTACTTC
TRBJ1-2 NA TRBV5-1 NA CASSSGHNYGYTF TGCGCCAGCAGCTCCGGACATAACTATGGCTACACCTTC
TRBJ2-5 NA TRBV5-1 TRBD2 CASSSLSGSGETQYF TGCGCCAGCAGCTCTCTTAGCGGGAGCGGGGAGACCCAGTACTTC
TRBJ2-7 NA TRBV5-1 TRBD1 CASSLAPGQGALYEQYF TGCGCCAGCAGCTTGGCCCCCGGACAGGGAGCTTTGTACGAGCAGTACTTC
TRBJ2-7 NA TRBV30 NA CAWTPTGNRYEQYF TGTGCCTGGACCCCAACAGGGAATCGATACGAGCAGTACTTC
TRBJ1-1 NA TRBV7-9 TRBD1 CASSQTGGGTEAFF TGTGCCAGCAGCCAAACAGGGGGTGGGACTGAAGCTTTCTTT
TRBJ1-2 few TRBV29-1 NA CSVGLFEGYTF TGCAGCGTCGGCCTCTTCGAGGGCTACACCTTC
TRBJ2-1 NA TRBV5-5 NA CASSPPLNEQFF TGTGCCAGCAGCCCCCCCCTTAATGAGCAGTTCTTC
TRBJ1-5 few TRBV30 TRBD1 CAWSGTGGNQPQHF TGTGCCTGGAGTGGGACAGGGGGAAATCAGCCCCAGCATTTT
TRBJ2-1 NA TRBV9 NA CASSVPTPGEEQFF TGTGCCAGCAGCGTCCCAACCCCCGGAGAGGAGCAGTTCTTC
TRBJ2-5 NA TRBV15 TRBD1 CATSRGGGQGEETQYF TGTGCCACCAGCAGAGGTGGAGGACAGGGTGAGGAGACCCAGTACTTC
TRBJ1-2 NA TRBV4-3 TRBD1 CASSHRRDRGSGYGYTF TGCGCCAGCAGCCATCGCCGGGACAGGGGGTCGGGTTATGGCTACACCTTC
TRBJ2-1 NA TRBV5-4 TRBD1 CASSLDGQGRGEQFF TGTGCCAGCAGCTTGGACGGACAGGGGAGGGGTGAGCAGTTCTTC
TRBJ2-5 NA TRBV2 NA CASSENGETQYF TGTGCCAGCAGTGAGAATGGGGAGACCCAGTACTTC
TRBJ1-1 NA TRBV6-5 NA CASSPKGTTRLAFF TGTGCCAGCAGCCCGAAAGGGACGACCCGATTAGCTTTCTTT
TRBJ2-3 NA TRBV18 NA CASSPSLADTQYF TGTGCCAGCTCACCGTCGTTGGCAGATACGCAGTATTTT
TRBJ1-3 NA TRBV7-2 NA CASSLMGQGGNTIYF TGTGCCAGCAGCTTAATGGGCCAAGGCGGAAACACCATATATTTT
TRBJ2-7 NA TRBV7-2 NA CASSLEVWESNYEQYF TGTGCCAGCAGCTTAGAAGTCTGGGAGTCAAACTACGAGCAGTACTTC
TRBJ1-4 NA TRBV28 NA CASSSEAPLFF TGTGCCAGCAGCTCCGAGGCTCCACTGTTTTTT
TRBJ2-1 few TRBV9 NA CASSVGSIYNEQFF TGTGCCAGCAGCGTGGGGAGTATCTACAATGAGCAGTTCTTC
TRBJ2-7 NA TRBV7-2 NA CASSLGRGRYEQYF TGTGCCAGCAGCTTGGGCAGGGGGAGGTACGAGCAGTACTTC
TRBJ2-2 NA TRBV5-1 NA CASSTTGTGELFF TGCGCCAGCAGCACGACAGGTACCGGGGAGCTGTTTTTT
TRBJ2-5 NA TRBV5-1 TRBD2 CASSLGLAGGQETQYF TGCGCCAGCAGCCTCGGACTAGCGGGAGGTCAAGAGACCCAGTACTTC
TRBJ1-2 once TRBV28 NA CASSFPGGDYGYTF TGTGCCAGCAGTTTTCCAGGAGGGGACTATGGCTACACCTTC
TRBJ2-3 once TRBV28 NA CASRTGGRDTDTQYF TGTGCCAGCAGGACCGGGGGGCGAGACACAGATACGCAGTATTTT
TRBJ1-3 few TRBV7-9 NA CASSLGSPGTGNTIYF TGTGCCAGCAGCCTGGGGTCTCCAGGGACTGGAAACACCATATATTTT
TRBJ1-2 NA TRBV10-3 NA CAISGQGFGYTF TGTGCCATCAGTGGCCAGGGTTTCGGCTACACCTTC
TRBJ2-7 NA TRBV14 TRBD1 CASSLTGQDEQYF TGTGCCAGCAGCTTGACAGGGCAGGACGAGCAGTACTTC